This TCR beta chain was retrieved from a study of T cell changes during pregnancy in multiple sclerosis. The V and J ends lost 2 bases and 12 bases, in that order; junction bases with no gene match: 5. Germline values: CDR1 SGHRS, CDR2 YFSETQ. The CDR3 covers 13 residues. This table comes from immunoSEQ multiplex PCR, and its TCRdb copy is limited to in-frame clones, with some not included. The sample includes about 69,000 clones, almost 95% seen only once; the top ten take approximately 2%. The chain joins TRBV5-1 to TRBJ2-1, with 10 bases that match TRBD2. The source of this sequence is a female donor in good health, enrolled as a control in a pregnancy study. The material sequenced was peripheral blood, taken in the third trimester of pregnancy. CDR3 in DNA: TGCGCCAGCAGCTTACTAGCGGGGCCATGGCAGTTCTTC. Its translation: CASSLLAGPWQFF.